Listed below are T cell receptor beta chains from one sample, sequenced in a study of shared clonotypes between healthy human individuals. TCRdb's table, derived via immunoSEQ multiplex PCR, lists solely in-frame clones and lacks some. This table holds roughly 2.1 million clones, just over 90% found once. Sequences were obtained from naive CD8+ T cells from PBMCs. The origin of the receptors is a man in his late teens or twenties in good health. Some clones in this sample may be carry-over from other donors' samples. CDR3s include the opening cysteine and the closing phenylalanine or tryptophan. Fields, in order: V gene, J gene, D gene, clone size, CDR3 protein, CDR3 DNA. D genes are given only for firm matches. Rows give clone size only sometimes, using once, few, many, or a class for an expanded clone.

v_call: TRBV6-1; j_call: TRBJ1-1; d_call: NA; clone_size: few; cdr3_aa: CASSDYGVRTEAFF; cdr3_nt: TGTGCCAGCAGTGATTACGGGGTTCGGACTGAAGCTTTCTTT
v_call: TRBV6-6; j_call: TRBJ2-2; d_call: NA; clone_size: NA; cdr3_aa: CASSYLNSGELFF; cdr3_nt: TGTGCCAGCAGTTACCTCAATTCCGGGGAGCTGTTTTTT
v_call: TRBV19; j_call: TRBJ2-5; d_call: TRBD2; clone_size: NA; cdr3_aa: CASSKLATQETQYF; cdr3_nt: TGTGCCAGTAGTAAACTAGCGACCCAAGAGACCCAGTACTTC
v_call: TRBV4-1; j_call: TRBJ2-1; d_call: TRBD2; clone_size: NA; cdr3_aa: CASSQGAPSGNYEQFF; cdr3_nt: TGCGCCAGCAGCCAAGGGGCTCCTAGCGGGAACTATGAGCAGTTCTTC
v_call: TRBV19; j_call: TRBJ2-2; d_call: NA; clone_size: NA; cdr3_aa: CASSIRARRSGELFF; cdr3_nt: TGTGCCAGTAGTATACGGGCAAGGCGGTCCGGGGAGCTGTTTTTT
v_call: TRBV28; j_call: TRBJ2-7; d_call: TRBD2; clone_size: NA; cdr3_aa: CASSRPKRLAGSYEQYF; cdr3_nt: TGTGCCAGCAGCCGTCCCAAGCGACTAGCGGGCTCCTACGAGCAGTACTTC
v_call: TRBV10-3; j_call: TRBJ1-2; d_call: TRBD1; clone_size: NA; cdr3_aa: CAIRTGNGYTF; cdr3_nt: TGTGCCATCAGGACAGGGAATGGCTACACCTTC
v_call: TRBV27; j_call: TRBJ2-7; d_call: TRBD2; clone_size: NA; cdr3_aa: CASGWGGSSYEQYF; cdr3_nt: TGTGCCAGCGGCTGGGGCGGGAGCTCTTACGAGCAGTACTTC
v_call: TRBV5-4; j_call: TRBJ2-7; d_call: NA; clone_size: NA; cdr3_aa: CASSPEVGTHEQYF; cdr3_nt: TGTGCCAGCAGCCCCGAGGTGGGGACCCACGAGCAGTACTTC
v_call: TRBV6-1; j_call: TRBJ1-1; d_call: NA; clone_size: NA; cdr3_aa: CASSDTNRLYLNTEAFF; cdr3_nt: TGTGCCAGCAGTGATACAAACCGACTGTACTTGAACACTGAAGCTTTCTTT
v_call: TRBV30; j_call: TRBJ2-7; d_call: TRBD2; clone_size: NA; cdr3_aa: CAWSVARLAGVKGEQYF; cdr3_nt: TGTGCCTGGAGTGTAGCGCGACTAGCGGGAGTTAAAGGCGAGCAGTACTTC
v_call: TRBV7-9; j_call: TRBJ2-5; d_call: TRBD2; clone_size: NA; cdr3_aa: CASSPNFGGTSGETQYF; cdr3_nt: TGTGCCAGCAGCCCCAACTTCGGGGGGACCTCGGGAGAGACCCAGTACTTC
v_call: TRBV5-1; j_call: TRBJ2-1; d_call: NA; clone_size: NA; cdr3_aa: CASSLVFRDNEQFF; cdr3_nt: TGCGCCAGCAGCTTGGTTTTTAGGGACAATGAGCAGTTCTTC
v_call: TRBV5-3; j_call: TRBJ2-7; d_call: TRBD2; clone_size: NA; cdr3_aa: CARSLGTRMMDEQYF; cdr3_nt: TGTGCCAGAAGCTTGGGGACTAGGATGATGGACGAGCAGTACTTC
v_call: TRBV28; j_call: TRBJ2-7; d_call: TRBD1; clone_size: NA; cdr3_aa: CASSNRDSTYEQYF; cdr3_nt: TGTGCCAGCAGTAACCGGGACAGTACCTACGAGCAGTACTTC
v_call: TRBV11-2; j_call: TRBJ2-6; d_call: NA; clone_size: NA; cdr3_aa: CASSLGGGANVLTF; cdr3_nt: TGTGCCAGCAGCTTAGGGGGAGGGGCCAACGTCCTGACTTTC
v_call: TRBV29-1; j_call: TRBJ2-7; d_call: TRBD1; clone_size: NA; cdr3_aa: CSVTDRGSSYEQYF; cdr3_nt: TGCAGCGTAACAGACAGGGGCAGCTCCTACGAGCAGTACTTC
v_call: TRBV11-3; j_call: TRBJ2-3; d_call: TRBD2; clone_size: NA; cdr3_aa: CASSSHSGRATDTQYF; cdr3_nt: TGTGCCAGCAGCTCCCATAGCGGGAGAGCGACAGATACGCAGTATTTT
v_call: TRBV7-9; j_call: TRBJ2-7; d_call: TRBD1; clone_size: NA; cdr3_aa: CASSLSLRDRDQQYF; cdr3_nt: TGTGCCAGCAGCTTAAGCCTCCGGGACAGGGATCAACAGTACTTC
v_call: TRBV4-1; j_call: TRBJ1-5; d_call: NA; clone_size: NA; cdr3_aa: CASSHRRDSNQPQHF; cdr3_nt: TGCGCCAGCAGCCATCGGAGAGATAGCAATCAGCCCCAGCATTTT
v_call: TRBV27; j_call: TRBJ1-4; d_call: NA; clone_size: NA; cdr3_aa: CASSFLGQPTNEKLFF; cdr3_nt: TGTGCCAGCAGTTTCTTAGGACAGCCAACTAATGAAAAACTGTTTTTT
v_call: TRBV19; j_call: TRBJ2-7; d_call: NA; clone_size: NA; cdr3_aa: CASSPRGGSYEQYF; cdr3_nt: TGTGCCAGTAGTCCCAGGGGAGGTTCCTACGAGCAGTACTTC
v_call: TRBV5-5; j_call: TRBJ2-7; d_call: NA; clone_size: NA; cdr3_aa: CASSPFTGSYEQYF; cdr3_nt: TGTGCCAGCAGTCCTTTCACAGGATCCTACGAGCAGTACTTC
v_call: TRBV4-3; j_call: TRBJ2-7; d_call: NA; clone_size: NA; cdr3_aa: CASSQDRSGTYEQYF; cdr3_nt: TGCGCCAGCAGCCAAGATCGGTCGGGCACCTACGAGCAGTACTTC
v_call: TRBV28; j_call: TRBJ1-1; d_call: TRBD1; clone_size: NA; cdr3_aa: CASSRGEGQGKTEAFF; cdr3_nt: TGTGCCAGCAGTCGCGGAGAAGGACAGGGAAAGACTGAAGCTTTCTTT
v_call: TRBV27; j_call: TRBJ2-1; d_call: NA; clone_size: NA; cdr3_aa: CASSLSSSAYNEQFF; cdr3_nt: TGTGCCAGCAGTTTATCGTCTAGCGCCTACAATGAGCAGTTCTTC
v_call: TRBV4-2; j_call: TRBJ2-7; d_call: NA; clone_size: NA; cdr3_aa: CASSQPIASPEQYF; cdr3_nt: TGTGCCAGCAGCCAACCAATCGCTAGCCCCGAGCAGTACTTC
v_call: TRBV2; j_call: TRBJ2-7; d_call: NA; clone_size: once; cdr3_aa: CASSEGAGYYEQYF; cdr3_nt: TGTGCCAGCAGTGAAGGAGCCGGATACTACGAGCAGTACTTC
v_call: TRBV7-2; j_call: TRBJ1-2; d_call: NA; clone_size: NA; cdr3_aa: CATLLRGSGYGYTF; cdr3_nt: TGTGCCACTTTGTTGCGGGGATCTGGCTATGGCTACACCTTC
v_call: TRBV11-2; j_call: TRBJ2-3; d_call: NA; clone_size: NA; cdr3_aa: CASSLLGTQYF; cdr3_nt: TGTGCCAGCAGCTTACTAGGAACGCAGTATTTT
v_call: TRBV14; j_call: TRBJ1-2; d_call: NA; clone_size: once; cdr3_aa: CASSQDFGFGYTF; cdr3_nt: TGTGCCAGCAGCCAAGATTTCGGGTTCGGCTACACCTTC
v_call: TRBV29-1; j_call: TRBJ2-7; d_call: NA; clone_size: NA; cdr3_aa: CSVEVPDYYEQYF; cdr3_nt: TGCAGCGTTGAAGTACCAGACTACTACGAGCAGTACTTC
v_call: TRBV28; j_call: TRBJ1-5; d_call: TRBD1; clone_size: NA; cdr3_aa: CAIDPGTGNQPQHF; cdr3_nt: TGTGCCATCGACCCCGGGACAGGGAATCAGCCCCAGCATTTT
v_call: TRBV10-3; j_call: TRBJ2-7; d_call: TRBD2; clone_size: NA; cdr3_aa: CAISETSGRSYEQYF; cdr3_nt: TGTGCCATCAGCGAGACTAGCGGGAGATCCTACGAGCAGTACTTC
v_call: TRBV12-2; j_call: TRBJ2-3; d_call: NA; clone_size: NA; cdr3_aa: CASRKLVGYTDTQYF; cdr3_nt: TGTGCAAGTCGCAAGCTCGTGGGTTACACAGATACGCAGTATTTT
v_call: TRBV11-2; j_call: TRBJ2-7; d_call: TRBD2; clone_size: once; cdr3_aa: CASRPKSTGLAVYEQYF; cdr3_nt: TGTGCCAGCAGACCTAAGTCTACGGGACTAGCGGTGTACGAGCAGTACTTC
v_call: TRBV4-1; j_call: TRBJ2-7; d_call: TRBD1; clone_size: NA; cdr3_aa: CASSQDPDRNYEQYF; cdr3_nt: TGCGCCAGCAGCCAAGATCCGGACAGGAACTACGAGCAGTACTTC
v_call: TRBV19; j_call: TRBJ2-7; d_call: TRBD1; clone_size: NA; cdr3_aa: CASSPDRGGSSYEQYF; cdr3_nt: TGTGCCAGTAGTCCCGACAGGGGGGGCAGCTCCTACGAGCAGTACTTC
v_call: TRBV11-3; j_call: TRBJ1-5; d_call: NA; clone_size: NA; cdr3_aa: CASSCPAPRANQPQHF; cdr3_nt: TGTGCCAGCAGCTGTCCTGCACCAAGGGCTAATCAGCCCCAGCATTTT
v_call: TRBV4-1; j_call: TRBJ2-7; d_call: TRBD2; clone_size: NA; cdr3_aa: CASSQDRTSRYEQYF; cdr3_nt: TGCGCCAGCAGCCAAGACCGGACTAGCAGATACGAGCAGTACTTC
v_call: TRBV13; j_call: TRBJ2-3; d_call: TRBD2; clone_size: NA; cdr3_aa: CASSPPRLAGLQYF; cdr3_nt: TGTGCCAGCAGCCCGCCCCGCTTAGCGGGTCTCCAGTATTTT
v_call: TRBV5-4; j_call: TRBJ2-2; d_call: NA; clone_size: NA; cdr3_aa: CASSLATRGRNTGELFF; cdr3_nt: TGTGCCAGCAGCTTGGCTACGAGGGGCCGGAATACCGGGGAGCTGTTTTTT
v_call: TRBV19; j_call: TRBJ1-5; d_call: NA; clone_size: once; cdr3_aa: CASSMGGPQAQHF; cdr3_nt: TGTGCCAGTAGTATGGGGGGCCCCCAGGCCCAGCATTTT
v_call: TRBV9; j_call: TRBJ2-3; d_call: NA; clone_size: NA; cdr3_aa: CASSVDSMTPPGDTQYF; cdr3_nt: TGTGCCAGCAGCGTAGATAGTATGACGCCCCCGGGGGATACGCAGTATTTT